This is a list of T cell receptor beta chains from one sample in a study of blood T cells in healthy people across ages. MiXCR, applied by TCRdb to the 5' RACE reads, yields one record per CDR3 protein. The repertoire holds 1.5 million to 2 million distinct CDR3 sequences, with approximately 50% as singletons. Sequencing input: blood. These receptors were taken from a woman in her 40s in good health. Each CDR3 is given with its conserved first and last residue. Each record gives: J gene, V gene, CDR3 protein.

TRBJ1-5 TRBV20-1 CSARVPGGGNQPQHF
TRBJ1-6 TRBV28 CASSPSRGLYNSPLHF
TRBJ2-5 TRBV7-9 CASSNRKLAGGHETQYF
TRBJ1-4 TRBV5-1 CASSLGALNEKLFF
TRBJ1-2 TRBV28 CASVGTGNLIGYTF
TRBJ2-4 TRBV12-3/TRBV12-4 CASSLKGQGREQYF
TRBJ2-1 TRBV7-8 CASRKRAGSHYNEQFF
TRBJ2-3 TRBV4-2 CASSQYLSKRGTDTQYF
TRBJ2-3 TRBV27 CASSSASGGFTDTQYF
TRBJ2-3 TRBV6-1 CASSPRFGKAGIFADTQYF
TRBJ2-7 TRBV20-1 CSAPKEGSGAYEQYF
TRBJ2-5 TRBV6-6 CASSYSTGAIQETQYF
TRBJ1-2 TRBV2 CASSAGPKYGYTF
TRBJ2-5 TRBV6-5 CASSYWVAGGRETQYF
TRBJ2-3 TRBV9 CASSAMGLYTDTQYF
TRBJ1-2 TRBV7-8 CASSLARGRDYGYTF
TRBJ2-7 TRBV9 CASSVASGGPYEQYF
TRBJ2-5 TRBV19 CASSIDRGLPETQYF
TRBJ2-3 TRBV20-1 CSAFPLAGFPGTQYF
TRBJ2-5 TRBV4-3 CASSQKGQTQETQYF
TRBJ2-1 TRBV3-1 CASSRRTIYNEQFF
TRBJ1-1 TRBV29-1 CSVEALRVGEAFF
TRBJ1-4 TRBV20-1 CSARGRGEEKLFF
TRBJ2-1 TRBV6-5 CASSPGTGLTNEQFF
TRBJ2-4 TRBV15 CATSPGQAEWRYF
TRBJ2-1 TRBV25-1 CASSDMMGNEQFF
TRBJ1-1 TRBV7-9 CASSPEGALNTEAFF
TRBJ1-6 TRBV5-6 CASTNGGGMGNSPLHF
TRBJ1-5 TRBV12-3/TRBV12-4 CASSLYRGFQPQHF
TRBJ2-7 TRBV7-9 CASTKVDYEQYF
TRBJ1-3 TRBV20-1 CSASAALGADRSGNTIYF
TRBJ1-2 TRBV4-2 CASSPLQGVCYGYTF
NA TRBV20-1 CKGEQPVGLYEQYF
TRBJ1-1 TRBV25-1 CASSGWGALDEAFF
NA TRBV5-4 CASSLYREAETQYF
TRBJ1-2 TRBV20-1 CSARFVSGGYTF
TRBJ2-7 TRBV27 CASSLSLAGLSGGNQYF
TRBJ2-1 TRBV5-1 CASTPLSGSSYNEQFF
NA TRBV6-1 CASRERDSAYEQYF
TRBJ1-5 TRBV4-3 CASSQEIGQGNSQPQHF
NA TRBV29-1 CSAAKTVGETQFF
TRBJ2-7 TRBV5-5 CASSFGTGIYYEQYF
TRBJ2-6 TRBV3-1 CASSPLSLAGGKRVTF
TRBJ2-1 TRBV2 CASSGTGGIPAYNEQFF
TRBJ1-5 TRBV4-3 CASSQDKISPQHF
TRBJ2-3 TRBV12-3/TRBV12-4 CASSSRGKRTDTQYF
TRBJ2-7 TRBV6-6 CASSYSAFYEQYF
TRBJ2-1 TRBV2 CASSEGRQGPMHNEQFF
TRBJ1-5 TRBV20-1 CSARADRYSNQPQHF
TRBJ2-1 TRBV9 CASSVDPSRRANNEQFF
TRBJ2-3 TRBV20-1 CSALRGAGGNTDTQYF
TRBJ2-4 TRBV28 CASSFKPGQGIQYF
TRBJ2-4 TRBV28 CASRGSTGQNIQYF
TRBJ2-5 TRBV7-2 CASSLGSGPQETQYF
TRBJ2-7 TRBV6-5 CASRSVGVYNEQYF
TRBJ1-2 TRBV29-1 CSVEGTGRNYGHTF
TRBJ2-7 TRBV28 CAGSFGFYEQYF
NA TRBV7-9 CASSARSAGFYEQYF
TRBJ2-3 TRBV7-2 CASSTTGTGHTDTQYF